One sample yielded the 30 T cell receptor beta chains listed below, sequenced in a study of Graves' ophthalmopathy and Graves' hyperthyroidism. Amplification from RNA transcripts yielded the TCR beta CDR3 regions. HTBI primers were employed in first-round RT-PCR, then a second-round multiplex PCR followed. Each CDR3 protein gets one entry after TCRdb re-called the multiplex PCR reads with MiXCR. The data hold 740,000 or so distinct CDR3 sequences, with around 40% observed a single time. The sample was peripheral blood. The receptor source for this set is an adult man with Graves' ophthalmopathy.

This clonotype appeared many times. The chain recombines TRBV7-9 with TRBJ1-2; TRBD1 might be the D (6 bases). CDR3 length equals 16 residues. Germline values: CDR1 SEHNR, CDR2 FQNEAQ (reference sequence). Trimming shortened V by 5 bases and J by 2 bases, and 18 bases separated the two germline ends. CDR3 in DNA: TGTGCCAGCAGCCCGCCGGACAGAGGCAAAAACTATGGCTACACCTTC. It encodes CASSPPDRGKNYGYTF.

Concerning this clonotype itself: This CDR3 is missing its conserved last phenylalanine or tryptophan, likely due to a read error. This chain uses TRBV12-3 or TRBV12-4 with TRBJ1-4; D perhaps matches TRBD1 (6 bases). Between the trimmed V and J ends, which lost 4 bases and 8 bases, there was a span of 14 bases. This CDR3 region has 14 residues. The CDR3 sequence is CASSSTGGSEKLFY. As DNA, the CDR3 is TGTGCCAGCAGTTCGACAGGTGGGAGCGAAAAACTGTTTTAT.

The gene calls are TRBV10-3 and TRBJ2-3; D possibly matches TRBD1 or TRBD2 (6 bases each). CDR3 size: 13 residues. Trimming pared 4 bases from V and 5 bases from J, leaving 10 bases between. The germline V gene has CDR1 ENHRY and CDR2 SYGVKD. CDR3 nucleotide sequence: TGTGCCATCAGTGCCCGGGGGCAAGATACGCAGTATTTT. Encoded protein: CAISARGQDTQYF.

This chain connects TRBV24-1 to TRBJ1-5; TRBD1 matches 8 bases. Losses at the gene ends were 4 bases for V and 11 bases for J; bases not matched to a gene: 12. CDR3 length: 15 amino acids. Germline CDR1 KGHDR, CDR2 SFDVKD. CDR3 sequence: CATSERTGIQETQHF. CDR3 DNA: TGTGCCACCAGTGAACGGACAGGGATACAAGAGACCCAGCATTTT.

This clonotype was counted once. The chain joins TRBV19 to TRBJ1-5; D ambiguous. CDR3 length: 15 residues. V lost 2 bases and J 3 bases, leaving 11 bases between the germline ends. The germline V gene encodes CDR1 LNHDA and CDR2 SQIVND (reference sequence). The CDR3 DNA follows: TGTGCCAGTAGTATAAGTCGTAGATCCAATCAGCCCCAGCATTTT. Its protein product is CASSISRRSNQPQHF.

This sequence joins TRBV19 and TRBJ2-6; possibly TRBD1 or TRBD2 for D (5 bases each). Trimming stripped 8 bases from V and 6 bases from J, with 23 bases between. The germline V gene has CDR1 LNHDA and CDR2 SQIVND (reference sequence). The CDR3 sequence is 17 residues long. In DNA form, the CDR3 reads TGTGCCAGTTCATCCAGGGACCAAGTAATGGAGGCCAACGTCCTGACTTTC. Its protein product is CASSSRDQVMEANVLTF.

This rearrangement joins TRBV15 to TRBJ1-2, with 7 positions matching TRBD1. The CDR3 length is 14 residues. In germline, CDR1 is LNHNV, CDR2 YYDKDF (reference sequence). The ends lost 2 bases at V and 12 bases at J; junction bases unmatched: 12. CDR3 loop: CATSRTGEPTGNTF. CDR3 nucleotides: TGTGCCACCAGCAGAACAGGGGAGCCGACTGGAAACACCTTC.

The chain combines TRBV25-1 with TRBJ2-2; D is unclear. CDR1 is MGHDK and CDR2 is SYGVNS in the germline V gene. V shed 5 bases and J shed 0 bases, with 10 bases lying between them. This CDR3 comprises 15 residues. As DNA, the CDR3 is TGTGCCAGCAGTTCCGTTGAGACGAACACCGGGGAGCTGTTTTTT. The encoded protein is CASSSVETNTGELFF. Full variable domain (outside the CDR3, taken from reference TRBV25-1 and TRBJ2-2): EADIYQTPRYLVIGTGKKITLECSQTMGHDKMYWYQQDPGMELHLIHYSYGVNSTEKGDLSSESTVSRIRTEHFPLTLESARPSHTSQYLCASSSVETNTGELFFGEGSRLTVL.

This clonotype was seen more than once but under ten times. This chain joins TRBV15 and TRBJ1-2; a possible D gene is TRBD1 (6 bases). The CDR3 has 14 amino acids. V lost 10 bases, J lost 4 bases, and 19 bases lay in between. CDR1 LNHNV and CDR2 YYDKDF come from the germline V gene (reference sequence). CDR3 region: CASSFPGTPYGYTF. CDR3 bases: TGTGCCAGCAGTTTCCCCGGGACACCCTATGGCTACACCTTC.

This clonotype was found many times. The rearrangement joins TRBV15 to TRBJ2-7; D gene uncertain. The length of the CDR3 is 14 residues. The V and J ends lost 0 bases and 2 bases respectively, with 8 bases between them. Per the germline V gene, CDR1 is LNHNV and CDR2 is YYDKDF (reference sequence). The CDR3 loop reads CATSRELGTYEQYF. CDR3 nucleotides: TGTGCCACCAGCAGAGAGCTTGGGACCTACGAGCAGTACTTC.

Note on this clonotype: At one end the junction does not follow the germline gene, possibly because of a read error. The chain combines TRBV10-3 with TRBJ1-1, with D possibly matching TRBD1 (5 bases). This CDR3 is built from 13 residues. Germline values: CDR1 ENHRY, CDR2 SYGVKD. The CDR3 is CASSYLQGENPFF. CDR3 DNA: TGTGCCAGCAGTTACCTCCAGGGAGAGAATCCTTTCTTT.

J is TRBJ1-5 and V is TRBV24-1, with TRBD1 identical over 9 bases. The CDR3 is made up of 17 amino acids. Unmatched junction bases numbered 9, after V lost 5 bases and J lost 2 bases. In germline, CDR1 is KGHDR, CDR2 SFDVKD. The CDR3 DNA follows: TGTGCCACCAGTGCTGGGGGACAGGGTGCGGGCAATCAGCCCCAGCATTTT. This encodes CATSAGGQGAGNQPQHF.

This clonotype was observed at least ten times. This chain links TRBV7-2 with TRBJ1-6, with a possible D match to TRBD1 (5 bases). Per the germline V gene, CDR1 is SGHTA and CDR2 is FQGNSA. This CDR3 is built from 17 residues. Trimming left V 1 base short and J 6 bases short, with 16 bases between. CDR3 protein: CASSLVALRGGNSPLHF. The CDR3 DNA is TGTGCCAGCAGCTTAGTAGCCCTCCGGGGCGGTAATTCACCCCTCCACTTT. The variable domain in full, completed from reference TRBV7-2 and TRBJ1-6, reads GAGVSQSPSNKVTEKGKDVELRCDPISGHTALYWYRQSLGQGLEFLIYFQGNSAPDKSGLPSDRFSAERTGGSVSTLTIQRTQQEDSAVYLCASSLVALRGGNSPLHFGNGTRLTVT.

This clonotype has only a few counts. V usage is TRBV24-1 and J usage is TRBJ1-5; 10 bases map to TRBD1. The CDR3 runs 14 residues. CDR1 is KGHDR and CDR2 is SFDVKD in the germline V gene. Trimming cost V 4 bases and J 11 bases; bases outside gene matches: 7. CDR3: CATSDPGTGEAQHF. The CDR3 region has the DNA TGTGCCACCAGTGACCCAGGGACAGGGGAGGCCCAGCATTTT.

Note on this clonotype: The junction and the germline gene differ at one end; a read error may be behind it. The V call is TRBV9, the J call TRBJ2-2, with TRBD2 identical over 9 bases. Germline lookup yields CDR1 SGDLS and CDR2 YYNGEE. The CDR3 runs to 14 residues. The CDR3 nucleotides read TGTGCCAGCCAGCGGGGGGTGGACACCGGGGAGCTGCTTTTT. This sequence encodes CASQRGVDTGELLF.

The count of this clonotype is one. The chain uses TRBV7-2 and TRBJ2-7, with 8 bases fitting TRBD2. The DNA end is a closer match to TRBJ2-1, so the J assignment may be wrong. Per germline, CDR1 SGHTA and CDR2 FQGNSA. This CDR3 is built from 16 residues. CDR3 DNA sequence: TGTGCCAGCAGCTTAGAGGAGCGGGAGCAATACAATGAGCAGTTCTTC. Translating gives CASSLEEREQYNEQFF.

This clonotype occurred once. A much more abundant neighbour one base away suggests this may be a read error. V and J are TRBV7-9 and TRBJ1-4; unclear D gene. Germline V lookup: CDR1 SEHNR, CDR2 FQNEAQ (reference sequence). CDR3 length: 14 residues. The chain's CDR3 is CTSSLSDPREKLFF. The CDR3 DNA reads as TGTACCAGCAGCTTATCGGATCCCAGAGAAAAACTGTTTTTT.

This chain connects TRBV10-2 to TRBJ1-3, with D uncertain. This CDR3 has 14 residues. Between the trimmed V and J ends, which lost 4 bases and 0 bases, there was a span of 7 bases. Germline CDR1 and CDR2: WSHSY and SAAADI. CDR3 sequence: CASSATISGNTIYF. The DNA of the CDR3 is TGCGCCAGCAGTGCCACCATCTCTGGAAACACCATATATTTT.

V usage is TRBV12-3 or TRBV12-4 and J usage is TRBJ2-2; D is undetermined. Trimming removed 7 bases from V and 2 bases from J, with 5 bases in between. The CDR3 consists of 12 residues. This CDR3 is CASTYNTGELFF. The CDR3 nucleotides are TGTGCCAGCACCTACAACACCGGGGAGCTGTTTTTT.

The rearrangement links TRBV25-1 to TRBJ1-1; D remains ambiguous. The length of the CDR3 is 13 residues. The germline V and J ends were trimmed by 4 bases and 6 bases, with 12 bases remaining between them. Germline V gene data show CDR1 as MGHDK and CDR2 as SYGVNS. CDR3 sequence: CASSATQEPEAFF. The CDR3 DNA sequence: TGTGCCAGCAGTGCTACCCAGGAGCCTGAAGCTTTCTTT.

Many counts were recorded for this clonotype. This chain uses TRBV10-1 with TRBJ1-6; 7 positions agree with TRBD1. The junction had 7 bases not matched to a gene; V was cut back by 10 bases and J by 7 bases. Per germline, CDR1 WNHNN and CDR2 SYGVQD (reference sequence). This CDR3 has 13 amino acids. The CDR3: CATQQGTNSPLHF. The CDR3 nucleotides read TGCGCCACCCAACAGGGGACCAATTCACCCCTCCACTTT.

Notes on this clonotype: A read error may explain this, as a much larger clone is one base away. This CDR3 reads CASSEGRRGFGINQPQHF. The CDR3 nucleotides are TGTGCCAGCAGTGAGGGCCGTCGGGGTTTCGGTATCAATCAGCCCCAGCATTTT. J is TRBJ1-5 and V is TRBV11-2; no clear D gene. This CDR3 comprises 18 residues. Germline CDR1 reads SGHAT; CDR2 reads FQNNGV. Trimming removed 6 bases from V and 3 bases from J, with 24 bases in between.

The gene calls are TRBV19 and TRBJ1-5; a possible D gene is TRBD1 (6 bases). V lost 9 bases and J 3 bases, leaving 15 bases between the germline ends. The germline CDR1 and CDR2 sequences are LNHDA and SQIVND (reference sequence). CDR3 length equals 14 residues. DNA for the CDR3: TGTGCCAGCTGGGGACAAAGGAACAATCAGCCCCAGCATTTT. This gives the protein CASWGQRNNQPQHF.

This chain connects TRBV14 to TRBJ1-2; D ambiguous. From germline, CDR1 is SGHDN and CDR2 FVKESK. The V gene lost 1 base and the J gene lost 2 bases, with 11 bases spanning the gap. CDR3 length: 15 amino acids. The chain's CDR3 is CASSQGLFLNYGYTF. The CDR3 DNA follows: TGTGCCAGCAGCCAAGGGCTATTCTTAAACTATGGCTACACCTTC.

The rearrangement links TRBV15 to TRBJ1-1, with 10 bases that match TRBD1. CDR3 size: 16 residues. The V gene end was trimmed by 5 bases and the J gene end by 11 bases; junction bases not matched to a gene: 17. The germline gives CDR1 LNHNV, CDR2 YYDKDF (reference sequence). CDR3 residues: CATSAGQGGGGQAAFF. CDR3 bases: TGTGCCACCAGCGCCGGACAGGGGGGAGGGGGCCAAGCGGCTTTCTTT. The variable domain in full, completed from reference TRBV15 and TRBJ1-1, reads DAMVIQNPRYQVTQFGKPVTLSCSQTLNHNVMYWYQQKSSQAPKLLFHYYDKDFNNEADTPDNFQSRRPNTSFCFLDIRSPGLGDTAMYLCATSAGQGGGGQAAFFGQGTRLTVV.

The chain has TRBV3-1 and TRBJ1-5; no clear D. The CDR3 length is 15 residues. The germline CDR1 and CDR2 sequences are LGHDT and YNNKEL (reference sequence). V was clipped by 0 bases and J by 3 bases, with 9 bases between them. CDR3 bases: TGTGCCAGCAGCCAAGATTCGAGGGACAATCAGCCCCAGCATTTT. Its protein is CASSQDSRDNQPQHF.

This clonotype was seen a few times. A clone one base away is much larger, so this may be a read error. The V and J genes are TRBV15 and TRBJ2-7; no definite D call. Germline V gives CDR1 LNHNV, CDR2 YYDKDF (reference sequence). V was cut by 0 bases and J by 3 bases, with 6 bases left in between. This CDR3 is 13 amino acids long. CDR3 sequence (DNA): TGTGCCACCAGCAGAGATCAGCTCTACGAGCAGTACTTC. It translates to CATSRDQLYEQYF.

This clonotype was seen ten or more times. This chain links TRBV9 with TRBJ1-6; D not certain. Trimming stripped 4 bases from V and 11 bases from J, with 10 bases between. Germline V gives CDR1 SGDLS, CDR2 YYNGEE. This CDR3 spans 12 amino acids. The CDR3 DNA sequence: TGTGCCAGCAGCCAAGGAACCACACCCCTCCACTTT. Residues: CASSQGTTPLHF.

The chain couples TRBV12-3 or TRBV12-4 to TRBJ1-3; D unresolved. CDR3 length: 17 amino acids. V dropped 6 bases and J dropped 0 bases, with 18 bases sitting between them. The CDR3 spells CASSPHPTFHSGNTIYF. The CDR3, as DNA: TGTGCCAGCAGCCCCCACCCGACATTCCACTCTGGAAACACCATATATTTT.

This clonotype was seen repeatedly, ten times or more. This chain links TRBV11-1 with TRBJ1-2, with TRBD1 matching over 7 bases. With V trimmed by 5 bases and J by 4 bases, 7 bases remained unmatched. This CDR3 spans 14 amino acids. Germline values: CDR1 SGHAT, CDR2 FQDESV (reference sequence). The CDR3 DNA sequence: TGTGCCAGCAGCGAGACAGGGAAGGGCTATGGCTACACCTTC. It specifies CASSETGKGYGYTF.